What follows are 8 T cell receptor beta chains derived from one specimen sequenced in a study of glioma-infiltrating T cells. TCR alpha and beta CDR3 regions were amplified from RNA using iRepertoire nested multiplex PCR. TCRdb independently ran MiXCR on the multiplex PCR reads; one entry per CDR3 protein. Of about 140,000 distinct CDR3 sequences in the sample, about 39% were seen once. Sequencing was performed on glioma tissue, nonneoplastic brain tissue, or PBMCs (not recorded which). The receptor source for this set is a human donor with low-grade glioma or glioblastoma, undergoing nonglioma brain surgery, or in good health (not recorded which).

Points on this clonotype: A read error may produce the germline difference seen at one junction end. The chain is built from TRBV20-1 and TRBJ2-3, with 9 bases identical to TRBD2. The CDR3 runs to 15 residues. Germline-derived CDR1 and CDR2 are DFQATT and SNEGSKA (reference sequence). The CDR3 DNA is TGCAGTGCTAGTCGTGGTAGCGGGGGCGCAGATACGAAGTATTTT. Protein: CSASRGSGGADTKYF.

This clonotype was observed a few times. DNA of the CDR3: TGTGCCAGCAGCCTGCGGACGTCAGAGACCCAGTACTTC. Translated, it gives CASSLRTSETQYF. The chain recombines TRBV7-3 with TRBJ2-5, with D unresolved. Trimming removed 5 bases at V and 4 bases at J, with 11 bases between. This CDR3 contains 13 residues. CDR1 is SGHTA and CDR2 is FQGTGA in the germline V gene.

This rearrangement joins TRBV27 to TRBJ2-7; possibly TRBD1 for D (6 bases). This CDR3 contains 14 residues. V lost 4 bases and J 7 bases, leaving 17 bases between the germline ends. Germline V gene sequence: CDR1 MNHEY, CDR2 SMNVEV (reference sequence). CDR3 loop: CASSSAGTPLEQYF. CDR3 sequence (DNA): TGTGCCAGCAGTTCGGCCGGGACACCACTGGAGCAGTACTTC.

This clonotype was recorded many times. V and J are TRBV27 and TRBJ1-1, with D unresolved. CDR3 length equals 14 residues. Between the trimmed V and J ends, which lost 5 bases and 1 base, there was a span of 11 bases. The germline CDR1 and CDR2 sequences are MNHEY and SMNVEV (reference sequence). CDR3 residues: CASSRYETNTEAFF. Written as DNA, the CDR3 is TGTGCCAGCAGTCGGTACGAAACGAACACTGAAGCTTTCTTT.

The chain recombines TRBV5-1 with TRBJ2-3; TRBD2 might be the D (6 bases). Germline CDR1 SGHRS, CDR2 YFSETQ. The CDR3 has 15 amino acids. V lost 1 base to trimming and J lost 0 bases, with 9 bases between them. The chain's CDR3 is CASSLQGLSTDTQYF. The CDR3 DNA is TGCGCCAGCAGCTTGCAGGGACTGAGCACAGATACGCAGTATTTT. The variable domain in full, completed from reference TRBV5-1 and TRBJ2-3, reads KAGVTQTPRYLIKTRGQQVTLSCSPISGHRSVSWYQQTPGQGLQFLFEYFSETQRNKGNFPGRFSGRQFSNSRSEMNVSTLELGDSALYLCASSLQGLSTDTQYFGPGTRLTVL.

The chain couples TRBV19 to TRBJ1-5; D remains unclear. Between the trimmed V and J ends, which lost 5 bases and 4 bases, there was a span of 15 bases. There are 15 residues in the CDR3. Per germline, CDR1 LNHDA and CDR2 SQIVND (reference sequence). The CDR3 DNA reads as TGTGCCAGTAGTCCCCGCGGGTTTGAGAATCAGCCCCAGCATTTT. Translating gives CASSPRGFENQPQHF.

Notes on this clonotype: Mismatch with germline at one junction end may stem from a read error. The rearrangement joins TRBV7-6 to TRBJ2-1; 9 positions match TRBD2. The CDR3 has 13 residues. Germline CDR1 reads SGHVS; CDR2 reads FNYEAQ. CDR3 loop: CASSLGLADEQFF. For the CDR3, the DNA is TGTGCTAGCAGCTTGGGACTAGCCGATGAGCAGTTCTTC.

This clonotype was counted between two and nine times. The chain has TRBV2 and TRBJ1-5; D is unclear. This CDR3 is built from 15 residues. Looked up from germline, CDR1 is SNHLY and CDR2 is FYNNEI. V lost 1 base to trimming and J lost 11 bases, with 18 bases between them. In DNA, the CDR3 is TGTGCCAGCAGTGAAGATAGGGCATCATCTTTGTCCCAGCATTTT. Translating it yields CASSEDRASSLSQHF.